These 23 T cell receptor beta chains were all obtained from the same sample, sequenced in a study of cytomegalovirus exposure and HLA in healthy donors. PCR involved 60 Vbeta and 13 Jbeta primers. Generated by immunoSEQ multiplex PCR, the TCRdb table keeps only in-frame clones and is missing some. The sample lists over 200,000 clones, almost 80% occurring once. Material for sequencing was PBMCs. These receptors originate from a male donor in good health and CMV-seronegative.

The chain couples TRBV2 to TRBJ2-7; a weak D match, TRBD1 (7 bases). The V end lost 2 bases, the J end lost 7 bases, and 30 bases lay between the germline ends. This CDR3 contains 19 residues. From germline, CDR1 is SNHLY and CDR2 FYNNEI. The CDR3 coding sequence is TGTGCCAGCAGTGAAAGTCGGGACAGTACTAGCATAATCATAGGTGAGCAGTACTTC. Translating it yields CASSESRDSTSIIIGEQYF.

The sample holds a few counts of this clone. The chain combines TRBV27 with TRBJ2-7; D call uncertain. Germline CDR1 and CDR2: MNHEY and SMNVEV (reference sequence). This CDR3 has 13 residues. Trimming left V 2 bases short and J 0 bases short, with 5 bases between. The chain's CDR3 is CASSLGNSYEQYF. The CDR3 bases are TGTGCCAGCAGTTTAGGCAACTCCTACGAGCAGTACTTC.

The chain uses TRBV14 and TRBJ2-5; D may be TRBD2 (6 bases). CDR1 is SGHDN and CDR2 is FVKESK in the germline V gene. V shed 3 bases and J shed 7 bases, with 24 bases lying between them. This CDR3 is 17 amino acids long. The CDR3 reads CASSHNTRASEYGTQYF. CDR3 in DNA: TGTGCCAGCAGCCATAATACAAGGGCTAGCGAGTATGGGACCCAGTACTTC.

The chain joins TRBV19 to TRBJ1-1; D is possibly TRBD1 (6 bases). V lost 5 bases to trimming and J lost 4 bases, with 17 bases between them. The CDR3 is made up of 15 amino acids. The V gene's germline CDR1 is LNHDA and CDR2 SQIVND (reference sequence). This CDR3 is CASSATSTGSTEAFF. The CDR3 coding sequence is TGTGCCAGTAGTGCCACATCTACAGGGAGCACTGAAGCTTTCTTT.

This sequence joins TRBV29-1 and TRBJ2-3, with 13 bases fitting TRBD2. The CDR3 sequence is 16 residues long. The V and J ends lost 6 bases and 0 bases, in that order; junction bases with no gene match: 6. CDR1 SQVTM and CDR2 ANQGSEA come from the germline V gene. In DNA, the CDR3 is TGCAGCGTCGGACTAGCGGGAGTTACTAGCACAGATACGCAGTATTTT. Protein sequence: CSVGLAGVTSTDTQYF.

The J gene is TRBJ2-7, the V gene TRBV5-6; D might be TRBD1 (5 bases). The CDR3 length is 12 residues. Germline V gives CDR1 SGHDT, CDR2 YYEEEE. V lost 1 base to trimming and J lost 6 bases, with 8 bases between them. The CDR3 DNA sequence: TGTGCCAGCAGCTTGAGGGGTACCGAGCAGTACTTC. Encoded protein: CASSLRGTEQYF.

The V call is TRBV11-1, the J call TRBJ1-1, with 10 bases aligning to TRBD1. The CDR3 contains 17 residues. V lost 4 bases, J lost 1 base, and 9 bases stayed unmatched. In germline, CDR1 is SGHAT, CDR2 FQDESV (reference sequence). The CDR3 DNA is TGTGCCAGCAGCTCGTCCTTTCGGACAGGGGGGAACACTGAAGCTTTCTTT. Encoded protein: CASSSSFRTGGNTEAFF.

This clone showed up just a few times. This chain joins TRBV11-2 and TRBJ2-1; 10 nucleotides match TRBD2. The CDR3 runs to 16 residues. Germline V gene sequence: CDR1 SGHAT, CDR2 FQNNGV. Trimming took 6 bases from V and 2 from J; bases not matched to a gene: 7. CDR3 protein: CASSPRSGRAYNEQFF. CDR3 bases: TGTGCCAGCAGTCCTAGAAGCGGGAGGGCCTACAATGAGCAGTTCTTC.

The chain recombines TRBV9 with TRBJ2-2; 8 bases are a match to TRBD1. CDR1 and CDR2 (germline): SGDLS, YYNGEE. This CDR3 has 17 amino acids. Unmatched junction bases numbered 10, after V lost 4 bases and J lost 2 bases. The CDR3 sequence: CASSMRSGGVNTGELFF. The CDR3 DNA is TGTGCCAGCAGCATGCGGTCAGGGGGCGTTAACACCGGGGAGCTGTTTTTT. Full variable domain (rest looked up from reference TRBV9 and TRBJ2-2): DSGVTQTPKHLITATGQRVTLRCSPRSGDLSVYWYQQSLDQGLQFLIQYYNGEERAKGNILERFSAQQFPDLHSELNLSSLELGDSALYFCASSMRSGGVNTGELFFGEGSRLTVL.

The V call is TRBV6-5, the J call TRBJ1-5, with D possibly TRBD1 on 5 matching bases. Germline CDR1 is MNHEY and CDR2 is SVGAGI. CDR3 size: 15 residues. V dropped 4 bases and J dropped 1 base, with 11 bases sitting between them. In nucleotides, the CDR3 is TGTGCCAGCAGTTTGATCGGGGGAAGCAATCAGCCCCAGCATTTT. This sequence encodes CASSLIGGSNQPQHF.

In the case of this clone: This CDR3 is also generated by other DNA sequences in the sample. The gene calls are TRBV19 and TRBJ1-5; possible D gene TRBD1, 6 bases. V lost 5 bases and J 4 bases, leaving 15 bases between the germline ends. CDR3 size: 15 residues. The germline gives CDR1 LNHDA, CDR2 SQIVND (reference sequence). The CDR3, as DNA: TGTGCCAGTAGTTCCCGGCAGGGGACAAATCAGCCCCAGCATTTT. Translation gives CASSSRQGTNQPQHF.

The chain recombines TRBV10-3 with TRBJ1-2; TRBD1 aligns across 7 bases. After removal of 7 bases from V and 6 bases from J, the junction contained 11 bases not matched to a gene. Germline-derived CDR1 and CDR2 are ENHRY and SYGVKD. CDR3 size: 14 residues. The CDR3 protein is CAITDPGGIDGYTF. The CDR3 DNA follows: TGTGCCATCACTGACCCAGGGGGTATCGATGGCTACACCTTC.

J is TRBJ2-7 and V is TRBV5-1; 9 bases map to TRBD1. Germline V lookup: CDR1 SGHRS, CDR2 YFSETQ. The J segment lost 4 bases and the V segment lost 8 bases, leaving 19 bases of the junction unmatched. The CDR3 runs to 17 residues. The CDR3 is CARGSPKRDRDNYEQYF. DNA of the CDR3: TGCGCCAGAGGGTCCCCCAAACGGGACAGGGACAATTACGAGCAGTACTTC.

CDR3 sequence: CASSVSGTGGMNEQFF. The CDR3 DNA reads TGTGCCAGCAGCGTTTCCGGGACAGGGGGGATGAATGAGCAGTTCTTC. This chain links TRBV9 with TRBJ2-1; 11 bases agree with TRBD1. The CDR3 contains 16 residues. V lost 2 bases and J lost 7; bases outside the gene matches: 8. CDR1 is SGDLS and CDR2 is YYNGEE in the germline V gene.

The rearrangement links TRBV11-3 to TRBJ2-3; 10 positions agree with TRBD2. CDR3 length equals 15 residues. Germline CDR1 is SGHNT and CDR2 is YENEEA. The V and J ends lost 5 bases and 3 bases, in that order; junction bases with no gene match: 5. The CDR3 DNA reads TGTGCCAGCAGCGTTGGACTAGCGGAAACAGATACGCAGTATTTT. Its translation is CASSVGLAETDTQYF. The full variable domain, rest sourced from reference TRBV11-3 and TRBJ2-3, is EAGVVQSPRYKIIEKKQPVAFWCNPISGHNTLYWYLQNLGQGPELLIRYENEEAVDDSQLPKDRFSAERLKGVDSTLKIQPAELGDSAVYLCASSVGLAETDTQYFGPGTRLTVL.

The J gene is TRBJ2-7, the V gene TRBV29-1; 10 bases are shared with TRBD1. V trimming: 2 bases; J trimming: 6 bases; junction bases outside the gene matches: 13. Germline V gene lookup returns CDR1 SQVTM and CDR2 ANQGSEA. This CDR3 comprises 16 residues. DNA of the CDR3: TGCAGCGTTGAACGGGGCCCCGGGACAGGGGAGGCCGAGCAGTACTTC. Amino acids: CSVERGPGTGEAEQYF.

A note on this clone: One junction end does not reproduce the germline sequence, and a read error may be involved. CDR3 loop: CSSSLWGQGRTGELFF. CDR3 in DNA: TGTTCCAGCAGCTTATGGGGACAGGGGCGCACCGGGGAGCTGTTTTTT. The chain joins TRBV7-9 to TRBJ2-2; 10 bases match TRBD1. The CDR3 runs to 16 residues. Per the germline V gene, CDR1 is SEHNR and CDR2 is FQNEAQ (reference sequence). Full variable domain (outside the CDR3, taken from reference TRBV7-9 and TRBJ2-2): DTGVSQNPRHKITKRGQNVTFRCDPISEHNRLYWYRQTLGQGPEFLTYFQNEAQLEKSRLLSDRFSAERPKGSFSTLEIQRTEQGDSAMYLCSSSLWGQGRTGELFFGEGSRLTVL.

The genes are TRBV5-5 and TRBJ2-1, with 9 bases that match TRBD2. Trimming took 2 bases from V and 0 from J; bases not matched to a gene: 0. Per germline, CDR1 SGHKS and CDR2 YYEKEE (reference sequence). This CDR3 comprises 15 residues. CDR3 sequence reads: CASSLLAGSYNEQFF. Here the CDR3 DNA reads TGTGCCAGCAGCTTACTAGCGGGCTCCTACAATGAGCAGTTCTTC.

This rearrangement joins TRBV5-1 to TRBJ1-2; 7 positions match TRBD1. The CDR3 is 15 residues long. V lost 3 bases to trimming and J lost 2 bases; unmatched junction nucleotides: 7. Germline CDR1 is SGHRS and CDR2 is YFSETQ. In nucleotides, the CDR3 is TGCGCCAGCAGCTGGGGCGCAGGGGGAAACTATGGCTACACCTTC. This encodes CASSWGAGGNYGYTF.

The chain is built from TRBV10-3 and TRBJ2-3; possible D gene TRBD1, 6 bases. The CDR3 covers 16 residues. From germline, CDR1 is ENHRY and CDR2 SYGVKD. V lost 4 bases to trimming and J lost 2 bases, with 16 bases between them. The CDR3 region is CAISATRDKDTDTQYF. The CDR3 bases are TGTGCCATCAGTGCCACCCGGGACAAAGACACAGATACGCAGTATTTT.

The J gene is TRBJ2-2, the V gene TRBV7-3, with 9 bases that match TRBD2. V shed 3 bases, J shed 2 bases, and the junction held 4 bases outside the gene matches. CDR1 SGHTA and CDR2 FQGTGA come from the germline V gene. The CDR3 sequence is 16 residues long. The CDR3 DNA is TGTGCCAGCAGCTTGCTAGCGGGACCTAACACCGGGGAGCTGTTTTTT. As protein: CASSLLAGPNTGELFF.

V gene TRBV19 combines with J gene TRBJ2-2, with 9 bases fitting TRBD1. The V gene end was trimmed by 4 bases and the J gene end by 3 bases; junction bases not matched to a gene: 18. Germline V gives CDR1 LNHDA, CDR2 SQIVND (reference sequence). The CDR3 totals 20 residues. The CDR3 reads CASSTTSSGTGKGYTGELFF. The CDR3 DNA sequence: TGTGCCAGTAGTACGACCTCCTCCGGGACAGGGAAGGGATACACCGGGGAGCTGTTTTTT.

Details on this clone: At the DNA level, this CDR3 is encoded by other sequences in the same sample as well. The V gene is TRBV6-4, the J gene TRBJ2-3, with D possibly matching TRBD1 (6 bases). The CDR3 spans 14 residues. CDR1 and CDR2 from the germline V gene are MRHNA and SNTAGT. Trimming left V 2 bases short and J 2 bases short, with 8 bases between. CDR3 sequence: CASSDGGSTDTQYF. DNA of the CDR3: TGTGCCAGCAGTGACGGGGGCTCCACAGATACGCAGTATTTT.